This TCR beta chain comes out of a study of STAT3 mutations in large granular lymphocyte leukemia. Data came from immunoSEQ multiplex PCR; TCRdb stores just in-frame clones and leaves some out. The profile covers approximately 13,000 clones, with approximately 84% appearing a single time and approximately 56% taken by the ten largest. Germline assignment: CDR1 MNHNS and CDR2 SASEGT. This CDR3 spans 16 amino acids. Germline trimming cut 4 bases from V and 6 bases from J; bases unmatched to any gene: 11. General study results and limits: Every T-LGLL patient had at least one immunodominant TCRbeta clonotype.

Comments on this clone: Antigen: not known.

The clonotype comes from a man in his 60s with T-cell large granular lymphocyte leukemia. Some clones in this sample may be carry-over from other donors' samples. Sequenced sample: peripheral blood mononuclear cells. The chain is built from TRBV6-1 and TRBJ1-5; TRBD1 matches at 8 bases. The CDR3 DNA reads as TGTGCCAGCAGTGCCCTCTCGGACAGGGCTCGTCAGCCCCAGCATTTT. Residues: CASSALSDRARQPQHF.